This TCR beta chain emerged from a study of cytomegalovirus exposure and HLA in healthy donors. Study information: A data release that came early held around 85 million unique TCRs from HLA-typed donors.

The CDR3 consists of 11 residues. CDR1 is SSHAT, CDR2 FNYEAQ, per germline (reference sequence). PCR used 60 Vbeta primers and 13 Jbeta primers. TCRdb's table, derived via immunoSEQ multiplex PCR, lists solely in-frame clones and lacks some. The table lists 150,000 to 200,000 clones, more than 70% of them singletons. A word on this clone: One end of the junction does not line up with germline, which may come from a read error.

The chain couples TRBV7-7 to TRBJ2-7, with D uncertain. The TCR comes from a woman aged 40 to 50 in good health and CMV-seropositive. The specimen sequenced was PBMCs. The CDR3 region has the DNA TGTGCTAGCAGCTCTGTCCTAGTTCCGTACTTC. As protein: CASSSVLVPYF.